A single sample is the source of the 4 T cell receptor beta chains below, sequenced in a study of early T cells in non-severe SARS-CoV-2 infection. TCRdb itself ran the 5' RACE reads through MiXCR, one entry per CDR3 protein. The top ten clones hold 1.2% of a sample with just over 60,000 distinct CDR3 sequences, roughly a tenth of them seen once. Sequencing input: whole blood. These receptor sequences come from an adult who was a healthcare worker with PCR-confirmed SARS-CoV-2 infection or an uninfected control (not recorded which).

This clonotype has just a few counts. The rearrangement joins TRBV5-4 to TRBJ2-5, with 7 bases identical to TRBD1. The V and J ends lost 4 bases and 3 bases, in that order; junction bases with no gene match: 6. There are 14 residues in the CDR3. Germline V gene lookup returns CDR1 SGHNT and CDR2 YYREEE (reference sequence). The CDR3 sequence is CASSKGQEKETQYF. The CDR3 DNA reads TGTGCCAGCAGCAAAGGACAGGAGAAAGAGACCCAGTACTTC.

This clonotype was seen only a few times. The V call is TRBV18, the J call TRBJ2-3; D unclear. Germline V CDR1 and CDR2: KGHSH, LQKENI. Trimming shortened V by 3 bases and J by 4 bases, and 11 bases separated the two germline ends. The length of the CDR3 is 14 residues. The CDR3 here is CASSPAPGSDTQYF. The CDR3 DNA reads TGTGCCAGCTCACCCGCTCCGGGCTCAGATACGCAGTATTTT.

This clonotype has only a few counts. The J gene is TRBJ2-2, the V gene TRBV12-3 or TRBV12-4; D is possibly TRBD1 (6 bases). V lost 6 bases to trimming and J lost 4 bases, with 6 bases between them. This CDR3 is 12 amino acids long. This CDR3 reads CASRQGTGELFF. The CDR3 DNA reads TGTGCCAGCAGACAGGGCACCGGGGAGCTGTTTTTT.

This clonotype was counted ten times or more. This chain joins TRBV2 and TRBJ2-2; 10 nucleotides agree with TRBD2. Trimming removed 6 bases from V and 0 bases from J; junction bases left unmatched: 10. The CDR3 sequence is 18 residues long. In germline, CDR1 is SNHLY, CDR2 FYNNEI. The CDR3 is CASSPLKGLAANTGELFF. The CDR3 bases are TGTGCCAGCAGCCCATTAAAAGGACTAGCGGCGAACACCGGGGAGCTGTTTTTT.